The 9 T cell receptor beta chains in this list originate from one sample, sequenced in a study of early T cells in non-severe SARS-CoV-2 infection. Via MiXCR, TCRdb re-called the 5' RACE reads, giving one row per CDR3 protein. The sample has roughly 50,000 distinct CDR3 sequences; 8% to 10% are singletons. The sequencing sample was made of whole blood. The receptors derive from an adult who was a healthcare worker with PCR-confirmed SARS-CoV-2 infection or an uninfected control (not recorded which).

The genes are TRBV11-2 and TRBJ2-5; TRBD1 agrees at 8 bases. The CDR3 spans 15 residues. Per germline, CDR1 SGHAT and CDR2 FQNNGV. The V gene end was trimmed by 4 bases and the J gene end by 5 bases; junction bases not matched to a gene: 9. In DNA, the CDR3 is TGTGCCAGCAGCTCCGGACAGGGATTATACGAGACCCAGTACTTC. Encoded protein: CASSSGQGLYETQYF.

The chain joins TRBV2 to TRBJ2-2; TRBD2 matches 7 bases. The CDR3 contains 16 residues. Trimming took 7 bases from V and 0 from J; bases not matched to a gene: 8. Germline V gene data show CDR1 as SNHLY and CDR2 as FYNNEI. The DNA of the CDR3 is TGTGCCAGCAAGAGGGAAACTAGCGCGAACACCGGGGAGCTGTTTTTT. It is translated as CASKRETSANTGELFF.

In this sample, this clonotype turned up many times. The chain links TRBV4-1 to TRBJ1-4, with a weak D call TRBD1 (5 bases). This CDR3 is built from 14 residues. V was pared by 3 bases and J by 10 bases, with 15 bases between. Germline V gene sequence: CDR1 MGHRA, CDR2 YSYEKL. CDR3 bases: TGCGCCAGCAGCCAGAGACAGAGCTGGGGAAAACTGTTTTTT. This sequence encodes CASSQRQSWGKLFF.

This clonotype was counted a few times. The J gene is TRBJ2-7, the V gene TRBV12-3 or TRBV12-4, with TRBD1 matching over 8 bases. Trimming removed 5 bases from V and 5 bases from J; junction bases left unmatched: 8. This CDR3 region has 14 residues. CDR3 nucleotide sequence: TGTGCCAGCAGTCCTTGGACAGGGAACAACGAGCAGTACTTC. Translated, it gives CASSPWTGNNEQYF.

A few counts support this clonotype. V is TRBV24-1 and J is TRBJ2-5; tentative D call: TRBD2 (6 bases). The germline V gene has CDR1 KGHDR and CDR2 SFDVKD. The germline V and J ends were trimmed by 4 bases and 5 bases, with 16 bases remaining between them. The CDR3 runs to 15 residues. DNA for the CDR3: TGTGCCACCAGTGAGACGACCGGGACTGGTGAGACCCAGTACTTC. It codes for CATSETTGTGETQYF.

There are a few counts of this clonotype. The chain is built from TRBV28 and TRBJ1-2, with TRBD1 identical over 8 bases. The CDR3 has 14 residues. Germline V gene lookup returns CDR1 MDHEN and CDR2 SYDVKM. The V and J ends lost 6 bases and 3 bases, in that order; junction bases with no gene match: 6. The chain's CDR3 is CASSQGAQDYGYTF. The CDR3 DNA is TGTGCCAGCAGCCAGGGGGCTCAGGACTATGGCTACACCTTC.

This clonotype was seen only a few times. This rearrangement joins TRBV3-1 to TRBJ2-3; D is undetermined. Germline values: CDR1 LGHDT, CDR2 YNNKEL (reference sequence). This CDR3 region has 15 residues. The V end was cut by 0 bases, the J end by 3 bases, with 10 bases between. The CDR3 DNA reads TGTGCCAGCAGCCAAGATCTCGAAGCTACAGATACGCAGTATTTT. Protein sequence: CASSQDLEATDTQYF.

This clonotype was recorded at least ten times. J is TRBJ1-2 and V is TRBV14; D perhaps matches TRBD1 (6 bases). In germline, CDR1 is SGHDN, CDR2 FVKESK. V lost 4 bases, J lost 4 bases, and 13 bases lay in between. The CDR3 contains 14 residues. The CDR3 is CASSLRGGIYGYTF. The CDR3 nucleotides read TGTGCCAGCAGCCTCAGGGGAGGAATCTATGGCTACACCTTC.

This clonotype was observed at least ten times. J is TRBJ2-2 and V is TRBV29-1, with TRBD1 matching 7 bases. J gave up 0 bases and V 7 bases, and 5 bases lay outside the gene matches. Germline V gene data show CDR1 as SQVTM and CDR2 as ANQGSEA. This CDR3 has 14 amino acids. Here the CDR3 DNA reads TGCAGCGCGAGGGGGCAGGCGAACACCGGGGAGCTGTTTTTT. Amino acid sequence: CSARGQANTGELFF.